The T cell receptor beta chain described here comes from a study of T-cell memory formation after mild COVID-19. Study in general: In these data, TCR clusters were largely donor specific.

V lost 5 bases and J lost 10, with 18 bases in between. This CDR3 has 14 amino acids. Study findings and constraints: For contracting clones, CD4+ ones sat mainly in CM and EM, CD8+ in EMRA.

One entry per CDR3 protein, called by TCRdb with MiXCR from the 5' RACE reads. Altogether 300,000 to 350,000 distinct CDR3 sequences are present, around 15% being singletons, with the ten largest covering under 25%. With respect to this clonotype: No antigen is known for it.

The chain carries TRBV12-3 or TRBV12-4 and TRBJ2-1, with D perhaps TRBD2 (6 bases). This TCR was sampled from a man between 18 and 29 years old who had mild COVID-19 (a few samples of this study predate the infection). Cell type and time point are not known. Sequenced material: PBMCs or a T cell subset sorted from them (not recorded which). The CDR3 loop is CASSLQGLPEEQFF. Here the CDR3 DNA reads TGTGCCAGCAGTCTCCAGGGACTTCCGGAGGAGCAGTTCTTC.